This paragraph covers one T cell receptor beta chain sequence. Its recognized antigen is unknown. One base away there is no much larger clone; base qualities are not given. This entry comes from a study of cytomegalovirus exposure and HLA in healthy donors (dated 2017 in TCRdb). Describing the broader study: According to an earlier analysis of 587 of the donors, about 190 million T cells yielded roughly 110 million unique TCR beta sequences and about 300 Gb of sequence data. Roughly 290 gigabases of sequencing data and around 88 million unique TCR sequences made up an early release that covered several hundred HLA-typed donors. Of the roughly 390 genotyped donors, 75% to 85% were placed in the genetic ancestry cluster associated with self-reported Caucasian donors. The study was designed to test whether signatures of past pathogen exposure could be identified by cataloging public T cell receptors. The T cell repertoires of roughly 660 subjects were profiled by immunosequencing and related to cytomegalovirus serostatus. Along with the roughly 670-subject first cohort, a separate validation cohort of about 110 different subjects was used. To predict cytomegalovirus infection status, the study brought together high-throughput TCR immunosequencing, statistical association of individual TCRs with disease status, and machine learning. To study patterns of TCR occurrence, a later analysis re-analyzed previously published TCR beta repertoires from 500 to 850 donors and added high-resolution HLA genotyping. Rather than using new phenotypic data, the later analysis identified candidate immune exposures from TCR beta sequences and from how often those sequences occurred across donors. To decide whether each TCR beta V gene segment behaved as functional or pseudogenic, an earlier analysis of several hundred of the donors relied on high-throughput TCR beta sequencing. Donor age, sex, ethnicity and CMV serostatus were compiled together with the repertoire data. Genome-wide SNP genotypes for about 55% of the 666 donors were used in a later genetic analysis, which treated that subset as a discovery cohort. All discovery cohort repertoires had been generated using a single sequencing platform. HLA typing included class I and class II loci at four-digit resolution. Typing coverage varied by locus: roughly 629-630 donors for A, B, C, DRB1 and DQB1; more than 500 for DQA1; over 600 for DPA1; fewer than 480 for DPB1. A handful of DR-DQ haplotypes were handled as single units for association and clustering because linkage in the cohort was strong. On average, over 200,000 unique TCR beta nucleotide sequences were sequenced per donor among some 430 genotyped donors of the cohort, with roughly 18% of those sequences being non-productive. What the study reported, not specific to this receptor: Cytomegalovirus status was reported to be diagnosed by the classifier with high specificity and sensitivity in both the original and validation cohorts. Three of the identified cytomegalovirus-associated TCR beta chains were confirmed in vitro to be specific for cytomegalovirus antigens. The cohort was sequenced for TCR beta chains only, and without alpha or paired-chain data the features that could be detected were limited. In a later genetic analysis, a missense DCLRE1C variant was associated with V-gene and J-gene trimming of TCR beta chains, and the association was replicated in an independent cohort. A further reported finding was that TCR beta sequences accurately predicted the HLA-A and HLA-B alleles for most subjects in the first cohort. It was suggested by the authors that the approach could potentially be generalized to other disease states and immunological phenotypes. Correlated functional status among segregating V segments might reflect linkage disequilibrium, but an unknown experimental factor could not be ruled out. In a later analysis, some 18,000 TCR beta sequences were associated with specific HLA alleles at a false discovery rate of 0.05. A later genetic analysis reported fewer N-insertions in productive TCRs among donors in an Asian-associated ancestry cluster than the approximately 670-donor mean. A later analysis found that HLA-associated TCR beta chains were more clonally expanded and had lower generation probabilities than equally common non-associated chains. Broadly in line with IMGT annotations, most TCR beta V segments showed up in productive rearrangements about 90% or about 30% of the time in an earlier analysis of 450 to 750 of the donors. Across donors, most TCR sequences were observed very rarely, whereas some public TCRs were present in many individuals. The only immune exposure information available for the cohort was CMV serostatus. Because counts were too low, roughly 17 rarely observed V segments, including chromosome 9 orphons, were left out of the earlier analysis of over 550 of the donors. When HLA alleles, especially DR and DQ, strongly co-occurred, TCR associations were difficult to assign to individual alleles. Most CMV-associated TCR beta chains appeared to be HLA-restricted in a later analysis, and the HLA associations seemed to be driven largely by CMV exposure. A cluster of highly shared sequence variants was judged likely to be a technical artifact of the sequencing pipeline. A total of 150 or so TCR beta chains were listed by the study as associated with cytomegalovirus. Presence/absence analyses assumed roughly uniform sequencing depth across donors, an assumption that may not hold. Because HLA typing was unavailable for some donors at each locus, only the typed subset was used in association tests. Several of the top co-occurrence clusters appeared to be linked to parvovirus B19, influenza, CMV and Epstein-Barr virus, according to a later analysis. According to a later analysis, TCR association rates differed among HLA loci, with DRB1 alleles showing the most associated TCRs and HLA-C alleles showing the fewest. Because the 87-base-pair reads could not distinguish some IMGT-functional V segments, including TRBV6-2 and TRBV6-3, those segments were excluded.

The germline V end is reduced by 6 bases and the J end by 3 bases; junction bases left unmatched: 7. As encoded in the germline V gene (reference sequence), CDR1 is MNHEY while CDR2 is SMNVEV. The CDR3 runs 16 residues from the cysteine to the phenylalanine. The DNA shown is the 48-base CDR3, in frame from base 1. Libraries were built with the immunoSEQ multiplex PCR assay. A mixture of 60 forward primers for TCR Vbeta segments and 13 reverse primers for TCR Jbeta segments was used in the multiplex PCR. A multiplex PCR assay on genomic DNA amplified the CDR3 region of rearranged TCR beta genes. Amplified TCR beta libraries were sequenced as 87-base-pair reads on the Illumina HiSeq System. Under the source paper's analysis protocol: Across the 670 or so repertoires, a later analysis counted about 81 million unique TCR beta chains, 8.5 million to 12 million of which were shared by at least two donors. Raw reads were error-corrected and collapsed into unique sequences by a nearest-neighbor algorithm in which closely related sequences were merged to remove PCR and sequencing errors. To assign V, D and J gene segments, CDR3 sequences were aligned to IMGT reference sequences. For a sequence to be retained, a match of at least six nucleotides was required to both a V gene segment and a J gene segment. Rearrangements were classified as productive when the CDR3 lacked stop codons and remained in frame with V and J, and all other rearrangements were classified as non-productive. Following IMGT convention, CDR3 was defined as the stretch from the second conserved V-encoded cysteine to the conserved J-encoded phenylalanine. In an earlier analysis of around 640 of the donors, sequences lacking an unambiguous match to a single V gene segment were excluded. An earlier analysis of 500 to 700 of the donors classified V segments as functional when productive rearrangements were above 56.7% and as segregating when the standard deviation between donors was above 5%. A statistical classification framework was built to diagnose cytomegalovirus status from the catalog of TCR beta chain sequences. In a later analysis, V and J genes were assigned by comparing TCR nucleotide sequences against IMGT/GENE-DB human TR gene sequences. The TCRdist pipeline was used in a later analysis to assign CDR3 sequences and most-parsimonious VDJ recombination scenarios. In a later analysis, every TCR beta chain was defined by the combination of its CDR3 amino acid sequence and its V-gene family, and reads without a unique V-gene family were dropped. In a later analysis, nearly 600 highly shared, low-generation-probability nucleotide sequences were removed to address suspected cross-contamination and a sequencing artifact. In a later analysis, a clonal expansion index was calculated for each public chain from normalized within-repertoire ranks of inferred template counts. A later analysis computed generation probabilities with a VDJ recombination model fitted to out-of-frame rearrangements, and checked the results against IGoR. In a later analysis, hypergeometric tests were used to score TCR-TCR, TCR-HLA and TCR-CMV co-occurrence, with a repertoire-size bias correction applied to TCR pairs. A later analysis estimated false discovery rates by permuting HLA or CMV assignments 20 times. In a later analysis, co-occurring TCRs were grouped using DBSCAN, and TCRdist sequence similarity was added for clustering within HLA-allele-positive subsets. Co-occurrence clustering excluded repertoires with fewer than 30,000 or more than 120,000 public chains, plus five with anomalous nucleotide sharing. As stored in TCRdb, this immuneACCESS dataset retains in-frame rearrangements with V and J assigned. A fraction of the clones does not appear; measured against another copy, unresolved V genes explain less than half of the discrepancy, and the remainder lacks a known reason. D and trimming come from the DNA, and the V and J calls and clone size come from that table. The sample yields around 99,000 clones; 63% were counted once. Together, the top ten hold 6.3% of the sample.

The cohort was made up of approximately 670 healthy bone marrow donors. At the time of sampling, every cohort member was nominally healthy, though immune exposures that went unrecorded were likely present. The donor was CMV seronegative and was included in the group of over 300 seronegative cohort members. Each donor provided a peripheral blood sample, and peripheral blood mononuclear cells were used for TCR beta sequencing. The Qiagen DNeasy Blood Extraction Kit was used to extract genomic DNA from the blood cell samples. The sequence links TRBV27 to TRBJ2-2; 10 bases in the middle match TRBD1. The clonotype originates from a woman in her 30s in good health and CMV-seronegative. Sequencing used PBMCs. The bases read TGTGCCAGCAGCCCAGGGACAGGGGTCCACACCGGGGAGCTGTTTTTT. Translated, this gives CASSPGTGVHTGELFF.